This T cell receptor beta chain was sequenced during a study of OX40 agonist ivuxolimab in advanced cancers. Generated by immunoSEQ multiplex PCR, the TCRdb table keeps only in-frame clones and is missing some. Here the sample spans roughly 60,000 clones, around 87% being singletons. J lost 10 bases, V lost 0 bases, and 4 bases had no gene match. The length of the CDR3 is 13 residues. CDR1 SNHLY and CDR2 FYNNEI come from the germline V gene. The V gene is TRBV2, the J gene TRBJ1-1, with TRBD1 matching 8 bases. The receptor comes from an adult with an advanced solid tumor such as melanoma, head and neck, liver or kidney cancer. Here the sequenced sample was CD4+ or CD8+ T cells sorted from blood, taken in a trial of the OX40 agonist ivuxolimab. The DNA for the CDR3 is TGTGCCAGCAGTGAAGCGAGGACAGGGCGAGCTTTCTTT. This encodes CASSEARTGRAFF.